These 21 T cell receptor beta chains share one sample of origin, sequenced in a study of human T cells and chemical hapten exposure. Noted time point: patch test 1, 2 weeks after DPC sensitization. Treatment defined: therapeutic diphenylcyclopropenone sensitization with weekly scalp DPC. TCRdb processed the RACE reads anew with MiXCR; each CDR3 protein has one entry. Among under 450,000 distinct CDR3 sequences, approximately 5.1% were seen once, and the ten largest hold around 2.3%. Specimen: whole blood, collected in connection with sensitization to the hapten diphenylcyclopropenone (DPC). The receptors were sampled from a woman aged 45-60 years with alopecia areata. Some clones in this sample may be carry-over from other donors' samples.

The chain joins TRBV10-3 to TRBJ2-2; TRBD2 matches 15 bases. J gave up 0 bases and V 5 bases, and 4 bases lay outside the gene matches. Germline assignment: CDR1 ENHRY and CDR2 SYGVKD. CDR3 size: 18 residues. CDR3 bases: TGTGCCATCAGTTCGGGACTAGCGGGAGGACCGAACACCGGGGAGCTGTTTTTT. This sequence encodes CAISSGLAGGPNTGELFF.

This clonotype occurred a few times. This chain uses TRBV6-5 with TRBJ2-2; D might be TRBD1 (6 bases). CDR3 length equals 15 residues. Trimming took off 7 bases at V and 3 bases at J, with 15 bases between the two ends. CDR1 is MNHEY, CDR2 SVGAGI, per germline. Written as DNA, the CDR3 is TGTGCCAGCACCCCCCTAGGGACACACACCGGGGAGCTGTTTTTT. It is translated as CASTPLGTHTGELFF.

In this sample, this clonotype turned up many times. This sequence joins TRBV12-3 or TRBV12-4 and TRBJ1-5; tentative D call: TRBD1 (6 bases). V lost 5 bases and J 4 bases, leaving 12 bases between the germline ends. The CDR3 totals 14 residues. The CDR3 region is CASSLSRGNQPQHF. CDR3 sequence (DNA): TGTGCCAGCAGTCTTTCGAGGGGGAATCAGCCCCAGCATTTT.

This clonotype was counted only a few times. The chain has TRBV7-2 and TRBJ2-1, with 10 bases fitting TRBD2. V trimming: 2 bases; J trimming: 9 bases; junction bases outside the gene matches: 10. From germline, CDR1 is SGHTA and CDR2 FQGNSA. This CDR3 region has 16 residues. CDR3 bases: TGTGCCAGCAGCTTAACGGGGACTAGCGAGGGGTTTGAGCAGTTCTTC. It codes for CASSLTGTSEGFEQFF. The full variable domain, its missing parts supplied by reference TRBV7-2 and TRBJ2-1, is GAGVSQSPSNKVTEKGKDVELRCDPISGHTALYWYRQSLGQGLEFLIYFQGNSAPDKSGLPSDRFSAERTGGSVSTLTIQRTQQEDSAVYLCASSLTGTSEGFEQFFGPGTRLTVL.

This clonotype was recorded a few times. This chain joins TRBV9 and TRBJ2-3; 9 bases fit TRBD2. Losses at the gene ends were 0 bases for V and 0 bases for J; bases not matched to a gene: 17. The CDR3 consists of 21 residues. Germline V gene data show CDR1 as SGDLS and CDR2 as YYNGEE. The CDR3 nucleotides read TGTGCCAGCAGCGTAGGCCCAGGGGTTAGAAGCGGGGGGCCTAGCACAGATACGCAGTATTTT. It translates to CASSVGPGVRSGGPSTDTQYF.

This sequence joins TRBV11-2 and TRBJ2-4, with D tentatively TRBD1 (5 bases). The CDR3 extends over 16 amino acids. CDR1 is SGHAT and CDR2 is FQNNGV in the germline V gene. Trimming left V 1 base short and J 5 bases short, with 15 bases between. CDR3 DNA: TGTGCCAGCAGCTTAGTACCTGAAGACAGCCAAAACATTCAGTACTTC. This codes for CASSLVPEDSQNIQYF.

At least ten counts were recorded for this clonotype. This chain uses TRBV7-2 with TRBJ2-3; D remains ambiguous. CDR1 is SGHTA and CDR2 is FQGNSA in the germline V gene. There are 13 residues in the CDR3. V was cut by 5 bases and J by 4 bases, with 10 bases left in between. The CDR3 region is CASSQWAPDTQYF. The DNA of the CDR3 is TGTGCCAGCAGCCAATGGGCCCCAGATACGCAGTATTTT.

This clonotype came up many times. J is TRBJ2-3 and V is TRBV2, with 7 bases aligning to TRBD2. Trimming removed 5 bases from V and 5 bases from J; junction bases left unmatched: 7. The CDR3 contains 14 residues. Germline CDR1 and CDR2: SNHLY and FYNNEI. The DNA of the CDR3 is TGTGCCAGCAGTTGGGGAGGGCCCAAAGATACGCAGTATTTT. Translating it yields CASSWGGPKDTQYF.

This clonotype was picked up many times. V usage is TRBV6-5 and J usage is TRBJ1-3, with D perhaps TRBD1 (6 bases). This CDR3 has 12 amino acids. Germline lookup yields CDR1 MNHEY and CDR2 SVGAGI. Trimming took off 6 bases at V and 9 bases at J, with 12 bases between the two ends. The CDR3 region is CASREPRGTIYF. The CDR3 nucleotides read TGTGCCAGCAGAGAGCCCAGGGGCACCATATATTTT.

This clonotype has just a few counts. The chain employs TRBV3-1 and TRBJ2-7; D gene ambiguous. The V gene's germline CDR1 is LGHDT and CDR2 YNNKEL (reference sequence). The CDR3 sequence is 15 residues long. Trimming took off 0 bases at V and 1 base at J, with 10 bases between the two ends. The CDR3 sequence: CASSQEAAPSYEQYF. The CDR3 DNA sequence: TGTGCCAGCAGCCAAGAGGCCGCACCTTCCTACGAGCAGTACTTC.

This clonotype was observed a few times. This chain connects TRBV28 to TRBJ2-1; no firm D call. The CDR3 totals 14 residues. Trimming removed 10 bases at V and 5 bases at J, with 18 bases between. CDR1 is MDHEN and CDR2 is SYDVKM in the germline V gene. The CDR3 DNA reads TGTGCCACTACAGCCCTATGGGTGGACAATGAGCAGTTCTTC. As protein: CATTALWVDNEQFF.

This clonotype appeared many times. The chain links TRBV24-1 to TRBJ2-6; a possible D gene is TRBD2 (7 bases). This CDR3 contains 15 residues. Germline loops: CDR1 KGHDR, CDR2 SFDVKD. The V and J ends lost 4 bases and 5 bases respectively, with 11 bases between them. The DNA of the CDR3 is TGTGCCACCAGTGAGGGGGGGGACAGGGCCAACGTCCTGACTTTC. Its translation is CATSEGGDRANVLTF.

This clonotype was seen repeatedly, ten times or more. The chain is built from TRBV6-2 or TRBV6-3 and TRBJ1-2; perhaps TRBD1 as D (6 bases). Trimming pared 5 bases from V and 10 bases from J, leaving 14 bases between. The length of the CDR3 is 12 residues. Germline loops: CDR1 MNHEY, CDR2 SVGEGT. The CDR3 loop is CASSPTGFAYTF. CDR3 DNA: TGTGCCAGCAGTCCGACAGGATTTGCCTACACCTTC.

In its sample, this clonotype was seen a few times. CDR3 sequence reads: CASSLLGTAKNIQYF. The DNA for the CDR3 is TGTGCCAGCAGCTTACTTGGGACAGCCAAAAACATTCAGTACTTC. The V call is TRBV11-2, the J call TRBJ2-4, with D possibly called TRBD1 or TRBD2 (5 bases each). This CDR3 has 15 amino acids. V gave up 2 bases and J gave up 0 bases, with 8 bases separating them. Germline CDR1 is SGHAT and CDR2 is FQNNGV.

This clonotype came up many times. The CDR3 DNA is TGTGCCAGCAGCTTAGGAAGGGGGCGGACTGCCTCAAGAGAGACCCAGTACTTC. Translation gives CASSLGRGRTASRETQYF. The chain links TRBV7-2 to TRBJ2-5, with 7 bases matching TRBD1. V was pared by 1 base and J by 4 bases, with 15 bases of the junction left unmatched. From germline, CDR1 is SGHTA and CDR2 FQGNSA. The CDR3 has 18 residues.

This clonotype was found many times. This chain joins TRBV12-5 and TRBJ2-7; 7 nucleotides line up with TRBD1. The length of the CDR3 is 14 residues. After removal of 1 base from V and 6 bases from J, the junction contained 6 bases not matched to a gene. CDR1 and CDR2 (germline): LGHNT, FRNRAP. CDR3 nucleotides: TGTGCTAGTGGTTTGGGCCAGGGGGTAAGCGAGCAGTACTTC. Encoded protein: CASGLGQGVSEQYF.

This clonotype showed up many times. The J gene is TRBJ2-3, the V gene TRBV3-1, with TRBD1 matching 9 bases. V shed 5 bases, J shed 4 bases, and the junction held 4 bases outside the gene matches. CDR1 and CDR2 from the germline V gene are LGHDT and YNNKEL (reference sequence). This CDR3 is built from 14 residues. The CDR3 spells CASSRGQGADTQYF. CDR3 nucleotides: TGTGCCAGCAGCAGGGGACAGGGAGCAGATACGCAGTATTTT.

This clonotype was detected ten times or more. The chain links TRBV2 to TRBJ2-3; 11 nucleotides align to TRBD2. After removal of 6 bases from V and 5 bases from J, the junction contained 7 bases not matched to a gene. The germline V gene has CDR1 SNHLY and CDR2 FYNNEI. The CDR3 runs to 15 residues. The CDR3 bases are TGTGCCAGCAGGATGGGACTAGCGGTTCAAGATACGCAGTATTTT. It yields the protein CASRMGLAVQDTQYF.

The chain joins TRBV25-1 to TRBJ2-5, with D tentatively TRBD1 (5 bases). Trimming shortened V by 8 bases and J by 9 bases, and 16 bases separated the two germline ends. The CDR3 runs 12 residues. Germline values: CDR1 MGHDK, CDR2 SYGVNS. CDR3 DNA: TGTGCCAGCGGCCCCCAGGGCAAGTCCCAGTACTTC. Its translation: CASGPQGKSQYF.

The chain employs TRBV12-3 or TRBV12-4 and TRBJ1-2; TRBD1 agrees at 9 bases. J lost 5 bases, V lost 4 bases, and 2 bases had no gene match. This CDR3 is built from 13 residues. The CDR3 DNA reads as TGTGCCAGCAGTTGGGGACAGGGATATGGCTACACCTTC. Translating gives CASSWGQGYGYTF.

This clonotype has ten or more counts. V and J are TRBV9 and TRBJ1-1, with a tentative D call TRBD1 (6 bases). Trimming cost V 4 bases and J 0 bases, with 19 bases left between them. The CDR3 is 17 amino acids. CDR1 is SGDLS and CDR2 is YYNGEE in the germline V gene. CDR3 sequence (DNA): TGTGCCAGCAGCCCATTTCAGGGGACCCAGATGAACACTGAAGCTTTCTTT. Protein: CASSPFQGTQMNTEAFF. The full variable domain, its missing parts supplied by reference TRBV9 and TRBJ1-1, is DSGVTQTPKHLITATGQRVTLRCSPRSGDLSVYWYQQSLDQGLQFLIQYYNGEERAKGNILERFSAQQFPDLHSELNLSSLELGDSALYFCASSPFQGTQMNTEAFFGQGTRLTVV.